This TCR beta chain stems from a study of control samples from healthy donors and cancer patients. Only in-frame clones appear in the TCRdb table, and some are missing; sequencing was by immunoSEQ multiplex PCR. The sample contains around 110,000 clones, over 75% of which appear only once. Germline CDR1 reads LGHDT; CDR2 reads YNNKEL (reference sequence). The V and J ends lost 4 bases and 5 bases, in that order; junction bases with no gene match: 6. This CDR3 region has 16 residues. This chain links TRBV3-1 (or the pseudogene TRBV3-2) with TRBJ2-3; 13 bases align to TRBD2. The sequenced sample consisted of PBMCs. The clonotype was recovered from a woman between 45 and 60 years old with colorectal cancer. This chain's CDR3 is CASSPKLAGGRDTQYF. The CDR3 DNA reads as TGTGCCAGCAGCCCGAAACTAGCGGGAGGGCGAGATACGCAGTATTTT.